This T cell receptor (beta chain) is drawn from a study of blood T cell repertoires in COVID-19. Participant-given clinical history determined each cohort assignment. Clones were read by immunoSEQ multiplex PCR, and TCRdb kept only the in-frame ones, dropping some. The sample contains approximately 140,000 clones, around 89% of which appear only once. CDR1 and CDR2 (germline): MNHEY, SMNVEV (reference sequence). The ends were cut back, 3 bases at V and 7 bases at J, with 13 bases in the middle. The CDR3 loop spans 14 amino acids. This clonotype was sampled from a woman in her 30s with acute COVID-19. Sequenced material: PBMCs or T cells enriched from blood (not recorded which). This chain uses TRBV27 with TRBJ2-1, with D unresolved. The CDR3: CASSFAGFSNEQFF. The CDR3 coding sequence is TGTGCCAGCAGTTTTGCCGGGTTTTCGAATGAGCAGTTCTTC.